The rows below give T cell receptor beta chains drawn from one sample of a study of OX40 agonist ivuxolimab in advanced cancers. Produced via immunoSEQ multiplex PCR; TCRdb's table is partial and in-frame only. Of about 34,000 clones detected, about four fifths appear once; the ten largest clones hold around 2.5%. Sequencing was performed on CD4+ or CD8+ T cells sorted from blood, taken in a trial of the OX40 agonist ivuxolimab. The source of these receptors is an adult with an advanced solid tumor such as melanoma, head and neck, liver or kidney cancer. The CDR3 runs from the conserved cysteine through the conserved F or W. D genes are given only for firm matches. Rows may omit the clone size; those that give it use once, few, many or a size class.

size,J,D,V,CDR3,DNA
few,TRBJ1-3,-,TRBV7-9,CASSFGPTGSGNTIYF,TGTGCCAGCAGCTTTGGCCCCACAGGGTCTGGAAACACCATATATTTT
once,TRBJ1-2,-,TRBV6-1,CASSEDGRVGGYTF,TGTGCCAGCAGTGAAGACGGGCGGGTAGGCGGCTACACCTTC
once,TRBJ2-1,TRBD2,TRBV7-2,CASSPLAASKFF,TGTGCCAGCAGCCCACTAGCGGCAAGCAAGTTCTTC
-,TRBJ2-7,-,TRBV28,CASLEGPKQYF,TGTGCCAGTCTGGAGGGCCCTAAGCAGTACTTC
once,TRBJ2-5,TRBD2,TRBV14,CASSQVGGRARETQYF,TGTGCCAGCAGCCAAGTTGGAGGGAGGGCCCGAGAGACCCAGTACTTC
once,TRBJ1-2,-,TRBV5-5,CASSLPGDGYTF,TGTGCCAGCAGCCTGCCGGGGGATGGCTACACCTTC
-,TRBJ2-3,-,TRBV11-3,CASSLGRQSTDTQYF,TGTGCCAGCAGCTTAGGTCGACAGAGCACAGATACGCAGTATTTT
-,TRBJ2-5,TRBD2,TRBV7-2,CASSPAGEQETQYF,TGTGCCAGCAGCCCAGCGGGAGAGCAAGAGACCCAGTACTTC
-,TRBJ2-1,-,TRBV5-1,CASSLNTGRNEQFF,TGCGCCAGCAGCTTGAACACAGGGAGGAATGAGCAGTTCTTC
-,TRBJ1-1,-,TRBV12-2,CASRLGFTGQGFDTEAFF,TGTGCAAGTCGCTTAGGTTTCACGGGACAGGGTTTCGACACTGAAGCTTTCTTT
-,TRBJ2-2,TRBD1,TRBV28,CASRENRGSNTGELFF,TGTGCCAGCAGGGAAAACAGGGGGTCCAACACCGGGGAGCTGTTTTTT
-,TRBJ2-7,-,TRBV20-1,CSASGDYEQYF,TGCAGTGCTAGCGGAGACTACGAGCAGTACTTC
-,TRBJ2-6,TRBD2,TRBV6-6,CASSFPRGGRANVLTF,TGTGCCAGCAGTTTTCCTCGGGGGGGACGGGCCAACGTCCTGACTTTC
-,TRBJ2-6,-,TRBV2,CASSERGSGANVLTF,TGTGCCAGCAGTGAGAGGGGCTCTGGGGCCAACGTCCTGACTTTC